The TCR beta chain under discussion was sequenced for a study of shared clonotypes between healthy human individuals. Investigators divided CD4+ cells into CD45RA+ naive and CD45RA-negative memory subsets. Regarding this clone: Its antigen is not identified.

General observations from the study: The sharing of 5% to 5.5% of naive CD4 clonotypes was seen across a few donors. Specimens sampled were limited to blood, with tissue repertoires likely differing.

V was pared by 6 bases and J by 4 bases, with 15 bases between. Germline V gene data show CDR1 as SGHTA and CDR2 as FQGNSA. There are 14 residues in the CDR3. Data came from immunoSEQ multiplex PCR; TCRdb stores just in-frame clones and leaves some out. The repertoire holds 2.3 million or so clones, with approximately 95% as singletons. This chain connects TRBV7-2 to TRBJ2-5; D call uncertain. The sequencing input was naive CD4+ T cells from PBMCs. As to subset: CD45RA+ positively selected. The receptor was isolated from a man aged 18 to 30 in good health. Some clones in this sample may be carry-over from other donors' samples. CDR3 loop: CASSPGRFRETQYF. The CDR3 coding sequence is TGTGCCAGCAGTCCAGGCCGGTTTCGAGAGACCCAGTACTTC.